This T cell receptor (beta chain) derives from a study of T cell responses to AZD1222 COVID-19 vaccine (dated by TCRdb to 2020 to 2022). Study-level background: AZD1222 recipients given second doses at about 4 weeks or at about 12 weeks were pooled, since spike-specific TCR depth and breadth were not found to differ between the two schedules. TCR sequencing was performed for 230 to 250 trial participants, of whom approximately 200 were given two doses of AZD1222 and around 26 were given two doses of MenACWY control vaccine. Trial participants were enrolled by age into 18-55, 56-69 and 70-plus year subgroups, with approximately 150, 28 and 58 TCR-sequenced participants respectively.

What the research found in general, with its limitations: Epitopes outside the regions mutated in the B.1.351 and B.1.1.7 variants were reportedly recognized by nearly half of the unique spike-specific TCRs. Participants were mostly white British and included more females than males, and it was suggested by the authors that clonal diversity may have been underestimated. The whole spike protein was spanned by vaccine-associated CD4 TCRs, and dominant responses were seen in regions 160-218 and 743-854. Spike-specific TCR breadth and depth rose significantly after two AZD1222 doses compared with day 0 and with MenACWY recipients. Because no samples from the day 14 peak response were available, repertoires could be characterized only after the peak T cell response. In the small 56-69-year group, the increase in depth fell short of significance, most likely because of low power. Conclusions about previously exposed vaccinees are limited because only five or six AZD1222 recipients were SARS-CoV-2 seropositive at baseline.

As to this clone: Its antigen remains unidentified. No per-base quality is available; no much larger clone lies one base away.

According to the study, the label for this sample's time point signals: baseline before first vaccination. Vaccinee samples were obtained from the UK trials COV001 and COV002, which included a single-blind randomized controlled phase 2/3 trial of AZD1222 (ChAdOx1 nCoV-19) in healthy adults. Trial participant PBMC samples were collected at day 0 and day 28 after the second dose for TCRbeta chain sequencing. The CDR3 regions of human TCRbeta chains were subjected to immunosequencing. The original methods were these. TCRs in the repertoires were compared against a reference library of SARS-CoV-2-specific TCRs that had been generated with the MIRA antigen-specificity platform. Breadth was defined as the fraction of unique TCRs that were SARS-CoV-2-associated, and depth was defined as the fraction of total T cells that were SARS-CoV-2-associated. Each spike-specific TCR was assigned to its reactive spike region and to a CD4 or CD8 class using the MIRA data. Log10-transformed breadth and depth values were compared by one-way ANOVA with Sidak's multiple comparisons tests. In its TCRdb copy, this immuneACCESS table keeps in-frame sequences only and misses some clones. Where compared with another copy, unresolved V genes explain less than half of these, and the others have no known cause. D and trimming were read from the DNA, whereas the V and J calls and clone size are those reported in that table. The sample includes more than 100,000 clones, with around nine tenths observed a single time. 1.7% of the sample is held by the ten biggest clonotypes.

The specimen comprised peripheral blood, sampled on day 0 of AZD1222 vaccination. The source is an adult in good health.

In nucleotide form, the sequence is TGTGCCAGCAGTCAGGGGACAGCTTATAGCAATCAGCCCCAGCATTTT. Its protein product is CASSQGTAYSNQPQHF. Rearrangement joined TRBV6-6 to TRBJ1-5; the central 7 bases match TRBD1. From V the trimming removes 5 bases and from J it removes 0 bases, while the gene matches leave 7 bases of the junction unaccounted for. CDR3 length: 16 amino acids, cysteine to phenylalanine. The retained sequence is limited to the CDR3, 48 bases, with the frame set at the first base. CDR1 is given as MNHNY and CDR2 as SVGAGI, both from the germline V gene (reference sequence).